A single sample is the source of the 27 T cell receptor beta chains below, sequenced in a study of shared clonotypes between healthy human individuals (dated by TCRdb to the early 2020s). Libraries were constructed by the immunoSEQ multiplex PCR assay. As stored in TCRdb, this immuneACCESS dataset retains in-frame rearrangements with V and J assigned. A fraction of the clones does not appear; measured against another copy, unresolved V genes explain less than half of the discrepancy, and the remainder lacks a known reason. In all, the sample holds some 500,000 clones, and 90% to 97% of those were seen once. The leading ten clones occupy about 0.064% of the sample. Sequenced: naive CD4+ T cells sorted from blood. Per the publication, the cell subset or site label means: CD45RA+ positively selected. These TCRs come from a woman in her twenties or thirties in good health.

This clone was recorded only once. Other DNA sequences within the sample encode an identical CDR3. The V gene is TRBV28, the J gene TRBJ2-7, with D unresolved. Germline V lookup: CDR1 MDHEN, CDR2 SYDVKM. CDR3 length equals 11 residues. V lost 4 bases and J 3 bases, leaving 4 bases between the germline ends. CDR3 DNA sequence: TGTGCCAGCAGTTCCTACTACGAGCAGTACTTC. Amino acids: CASSSYYEQYF. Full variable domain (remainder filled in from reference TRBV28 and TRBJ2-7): DVKVTQSSRYLVKRTGEKVFLECVQDMDHENMFWYRQDPGLGLRLIYFSYDVKMKEKGDIPEGYSVSREKKERFSLILESASTNQTSMYLCASSSYYEQYFGPGTRLTVT.

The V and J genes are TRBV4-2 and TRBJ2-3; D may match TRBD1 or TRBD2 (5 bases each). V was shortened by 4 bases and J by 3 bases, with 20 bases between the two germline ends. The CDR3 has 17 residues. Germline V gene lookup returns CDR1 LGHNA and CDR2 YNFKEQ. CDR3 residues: CASSLSGSLGDTDTQYF. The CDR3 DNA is TGTGCCAGCAGCCTCAGCGGAAGTCTGGGGGATACAGATACGCAGTATTTT.

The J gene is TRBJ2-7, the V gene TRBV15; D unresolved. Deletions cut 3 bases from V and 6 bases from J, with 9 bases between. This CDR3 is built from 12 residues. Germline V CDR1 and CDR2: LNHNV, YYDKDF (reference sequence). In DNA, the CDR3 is TGTGCCACCAGCAGTTACCTTGGCGAGCAGTACTTC. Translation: CATSSYLGEQYF. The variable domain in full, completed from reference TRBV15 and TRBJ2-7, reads DAMVIQNPRYQVTQFGKPVTLSCSQTLNHNVMYWYQQKSSQAPKLLFHYYDKDFNNEADTPDNFQSRRPNTSFCFLDIRSPGLGDTAMYLCATSSYLGEQYFGPGTRLTVT.

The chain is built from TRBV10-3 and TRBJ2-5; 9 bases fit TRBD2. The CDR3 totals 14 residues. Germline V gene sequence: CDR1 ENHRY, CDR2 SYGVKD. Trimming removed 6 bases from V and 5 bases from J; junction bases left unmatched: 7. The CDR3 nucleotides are TGTGCCATCAGCCCGGGACTAGCTCGGGAGACCCAGTACTTC. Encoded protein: CAISPGLARETQYF.

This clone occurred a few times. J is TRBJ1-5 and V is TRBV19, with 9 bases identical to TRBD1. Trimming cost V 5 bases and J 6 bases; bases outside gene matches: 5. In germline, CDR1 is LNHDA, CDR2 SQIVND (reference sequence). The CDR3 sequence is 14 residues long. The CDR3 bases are TGTGCCAGTAGTCCCGGGACAGGGCCTCAGCCCCAGCATTTT. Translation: CASSPGTGPQPQHF.

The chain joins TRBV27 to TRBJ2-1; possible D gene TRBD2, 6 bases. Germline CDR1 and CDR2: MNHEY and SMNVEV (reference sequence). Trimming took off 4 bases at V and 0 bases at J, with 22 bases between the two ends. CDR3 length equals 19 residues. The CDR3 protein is CASSWPHLANSFSYNEQFF. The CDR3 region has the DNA TGTGCCAGCAGTTGGCCCCACCTAGCGAATAGCTTCTCCTACAATGAGCAGTTCTTC.

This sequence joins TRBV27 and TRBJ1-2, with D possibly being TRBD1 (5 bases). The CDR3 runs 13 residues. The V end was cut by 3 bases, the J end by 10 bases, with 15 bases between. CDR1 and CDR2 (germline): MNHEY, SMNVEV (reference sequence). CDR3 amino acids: CASSLEFGAFYTF. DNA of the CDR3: TGTGCCAGCAGTTTGGAGTTTGGGGCCTTCTACACCTTC.

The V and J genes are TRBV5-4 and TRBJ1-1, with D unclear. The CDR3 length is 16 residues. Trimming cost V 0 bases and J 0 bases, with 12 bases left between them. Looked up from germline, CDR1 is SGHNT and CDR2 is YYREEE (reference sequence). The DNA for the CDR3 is TGTGCCAGCAGCTTGGCCGACCGAGGAATGAACACTGAAGCTTTCTTT. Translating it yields CASSLADRGMNTEAFF.

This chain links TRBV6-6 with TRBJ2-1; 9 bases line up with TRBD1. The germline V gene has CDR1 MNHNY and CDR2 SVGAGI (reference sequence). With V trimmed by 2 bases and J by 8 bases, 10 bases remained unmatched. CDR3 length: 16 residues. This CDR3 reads CASSYPRGQGVHEQFF. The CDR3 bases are TGTGCCAGCAGTTACCCCCGGGGACAGGGAGTGCATGAGCAGTTCTTC.

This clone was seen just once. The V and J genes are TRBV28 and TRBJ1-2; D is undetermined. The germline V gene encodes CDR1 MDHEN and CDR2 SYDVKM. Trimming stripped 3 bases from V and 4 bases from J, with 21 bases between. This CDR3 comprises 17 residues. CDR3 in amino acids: CASSFDGASDVVYGYTF. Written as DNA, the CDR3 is TGTGCCAGCAGTTTTGACGGTGCCAGTGATGTGGTCTATGGCTACACCTTC.

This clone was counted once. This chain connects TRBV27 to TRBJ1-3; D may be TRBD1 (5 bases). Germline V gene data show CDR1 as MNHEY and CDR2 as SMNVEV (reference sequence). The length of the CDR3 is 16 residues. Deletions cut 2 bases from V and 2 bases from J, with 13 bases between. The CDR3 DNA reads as TGTGCCAGCAGTTTAGTTTGGGGGATGCCTGGAAACACCATATATTTT. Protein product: CASSLVWGMPGNTIYF.

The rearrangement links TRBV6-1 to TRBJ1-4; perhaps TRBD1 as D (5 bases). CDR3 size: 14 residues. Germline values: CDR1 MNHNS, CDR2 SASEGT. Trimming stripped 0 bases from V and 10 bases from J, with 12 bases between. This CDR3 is CASSEAGVGGKLFF. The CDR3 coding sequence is TGTGCCAGCAGTGAAGCAGGTGTGGGGGGAAAACTGTTTTTT.

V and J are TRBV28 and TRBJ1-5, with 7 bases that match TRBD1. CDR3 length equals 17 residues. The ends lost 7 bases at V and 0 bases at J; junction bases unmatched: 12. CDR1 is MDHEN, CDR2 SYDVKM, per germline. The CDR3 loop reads CASIPFLQGGSNQPQHF. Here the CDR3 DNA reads TGTGCCAGCATCCCCTTCCTCCAGGGGGGTAGCAATCAGCCCCAGCATTTT.

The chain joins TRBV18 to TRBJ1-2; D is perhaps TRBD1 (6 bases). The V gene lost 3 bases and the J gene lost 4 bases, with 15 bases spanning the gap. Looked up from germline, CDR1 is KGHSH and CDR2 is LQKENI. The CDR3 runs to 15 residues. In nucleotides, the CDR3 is TGTGCCAGCTCACCCGGGGGCTCTGACTTCTATGGCTACACCTTC. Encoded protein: CASSPGGSDFYGYTF.

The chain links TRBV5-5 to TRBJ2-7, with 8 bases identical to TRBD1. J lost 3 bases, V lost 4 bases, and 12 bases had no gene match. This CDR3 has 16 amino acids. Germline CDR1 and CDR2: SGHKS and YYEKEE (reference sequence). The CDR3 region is CASSPTGVRGHYEQYF. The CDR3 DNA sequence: TGTGCCAGCAGCCCGACAGGGGTCAGGGGCCACTACGAGCAGTACTTC.

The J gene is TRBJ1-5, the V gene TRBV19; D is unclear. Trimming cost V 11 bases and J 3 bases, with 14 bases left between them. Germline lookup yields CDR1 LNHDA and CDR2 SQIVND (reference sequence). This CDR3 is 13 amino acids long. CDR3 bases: TGTGCCGCCCGAGAAGCGAACAATCAGCCCCAGCATTTT. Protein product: CAAREANNQPQHF. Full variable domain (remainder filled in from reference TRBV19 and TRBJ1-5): DGGITQSPKYLFRKEGQNVTLSCEQNLNHDAMYWYRQDPGQGLRLIYYSQIVNDFQKGDIAEGYSVSREKKESFPLTVTSAQKNPTAFYLCAAREANNQPQHFGDGTRLSIL.

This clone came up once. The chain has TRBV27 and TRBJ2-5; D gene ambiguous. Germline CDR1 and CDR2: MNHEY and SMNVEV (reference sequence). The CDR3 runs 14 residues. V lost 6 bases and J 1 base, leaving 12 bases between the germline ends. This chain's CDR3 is CASRSLARQETQYF. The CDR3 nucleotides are TGTGCCAGCAGATCCCTGGCGCGCCAAGAGACCCAGTACTTC.

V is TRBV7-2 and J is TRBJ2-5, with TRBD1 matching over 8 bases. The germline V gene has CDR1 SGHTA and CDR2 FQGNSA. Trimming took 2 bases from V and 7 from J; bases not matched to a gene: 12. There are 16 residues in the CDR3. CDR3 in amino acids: CASSLTRTGPSGTQYF. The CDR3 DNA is TGTGCCAGCAGCTTAACTAGGACAGGGCCTTCGGGGACCCAGTACTTC.

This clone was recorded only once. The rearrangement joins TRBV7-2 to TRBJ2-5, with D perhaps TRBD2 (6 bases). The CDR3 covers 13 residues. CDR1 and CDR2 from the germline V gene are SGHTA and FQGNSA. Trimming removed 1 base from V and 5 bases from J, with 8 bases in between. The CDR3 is CASSLVRGETQYF. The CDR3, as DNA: TGTGCCAGCAGCTTAGTACGGGGGGAGACCCAGTACTTC.

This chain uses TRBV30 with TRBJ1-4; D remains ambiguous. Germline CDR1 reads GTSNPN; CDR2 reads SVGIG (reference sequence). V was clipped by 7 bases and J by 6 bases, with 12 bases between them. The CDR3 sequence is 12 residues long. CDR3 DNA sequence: TGTGCCTCGGGCCTAGAGGATGAAAAACTGTTTTTT. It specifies CASGLEDEKLFF. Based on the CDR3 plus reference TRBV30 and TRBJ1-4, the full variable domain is SQTIHQWPATLVQPVGSPLSLECTVEGTSNPNLYWYRQAAGRGLQLLFYSVGIGQISSEVPQNLSASRPQDRQFILSSKKLLLSDSGFYLCASGLEDEKLFFGSGTQLSVL.

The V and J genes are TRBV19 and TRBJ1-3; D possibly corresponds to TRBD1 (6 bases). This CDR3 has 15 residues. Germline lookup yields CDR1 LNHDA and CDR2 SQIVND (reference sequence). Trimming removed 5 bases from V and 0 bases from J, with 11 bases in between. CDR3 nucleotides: TGTGCCAGTAGTCCCTCGGACAGCTCTGGAAACACCATATATTTT. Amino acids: CASSPSDSSGNTIYF.

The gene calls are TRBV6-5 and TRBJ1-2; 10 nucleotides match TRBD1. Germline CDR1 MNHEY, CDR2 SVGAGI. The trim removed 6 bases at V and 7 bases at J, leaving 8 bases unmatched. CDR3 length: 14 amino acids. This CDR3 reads CASRRQGAIGGYTF. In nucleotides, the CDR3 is TGTGCCAGCAGAAGACAGGGGGCTATTGGTGGCTACACCTTC.

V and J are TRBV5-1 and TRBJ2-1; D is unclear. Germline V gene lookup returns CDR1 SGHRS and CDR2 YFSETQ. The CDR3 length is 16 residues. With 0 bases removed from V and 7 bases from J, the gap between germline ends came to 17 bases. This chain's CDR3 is CASSLALGSTWNEQFF. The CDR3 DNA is TGCGCCAGCAGCTTGGCCTTAGGGTCCACCTGGAATGAGCAGTTCTTC.

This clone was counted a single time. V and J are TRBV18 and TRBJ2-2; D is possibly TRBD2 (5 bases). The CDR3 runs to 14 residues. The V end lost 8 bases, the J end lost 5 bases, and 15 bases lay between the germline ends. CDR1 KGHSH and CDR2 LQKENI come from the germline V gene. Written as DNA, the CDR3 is TGTGCCAGCCCCGCCGCGGGCGGGACCGGGGAGCTGTTTTTT. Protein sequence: CASPAAGGTGELFF.

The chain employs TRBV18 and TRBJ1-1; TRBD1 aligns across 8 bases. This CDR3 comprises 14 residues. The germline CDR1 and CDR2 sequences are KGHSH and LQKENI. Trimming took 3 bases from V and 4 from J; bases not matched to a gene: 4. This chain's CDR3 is CASSPLDRGTEAFF. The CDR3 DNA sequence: TGTGCCAGCTCACCGCTCGACAGGGGCACTGAAGCTTTCTTT.

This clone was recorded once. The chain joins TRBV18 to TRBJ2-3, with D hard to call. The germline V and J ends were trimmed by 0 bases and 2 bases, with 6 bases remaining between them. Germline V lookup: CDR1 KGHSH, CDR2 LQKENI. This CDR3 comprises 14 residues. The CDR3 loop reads CASSPPGITDTQYF. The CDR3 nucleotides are TGTGCCAGCTCACCACCGGGGATCACAGATACGCAGTATTTT. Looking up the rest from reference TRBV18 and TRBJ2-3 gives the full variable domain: NAGVMQNPRHLVRRRGQEARLRCSPMKGHSHVYWYRQLPEEGLKFMVYLQKENIIDESGMPKERFSAEFPKEGPSILRIQQVVRGDSAAYFCASSPPGITDTQYFGPGTRLTVL.

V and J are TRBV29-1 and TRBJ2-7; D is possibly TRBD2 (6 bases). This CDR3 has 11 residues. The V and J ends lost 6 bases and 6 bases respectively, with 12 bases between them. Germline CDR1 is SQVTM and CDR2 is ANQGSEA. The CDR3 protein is CSVPGGGEQYF. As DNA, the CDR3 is TGCAGCGTGCCCGGGGGTGGCGAGCAGTACTTC.